Below are 18 T cell receptor beta chains sequenced from a single sample in a study of blood T cell repertoires in COVID-19 (dated by TCRdb to about 2020). The receptor library was made with the immunoSEQ multiplex PCR assay. Drawn from immuneACCESS, this table holds only the in-frame rearrangements with V and J called that TCRdb kept. Clones are partly lost; checked studies trace under half to an unresolved V gene and leave the rest unexplained. A total of 100,000 to 150,000 clones appear in this sample, about 80% of them only once. Clones ranked in the top ten supply about 3.8% of the sample. Sequencing input: peripheral blood. These receptors all come from a woman between 45 and 60 years old with acute or convalescent COVID-19.

The V gene is TRBV20-1, the J gene TRBJ1-2, with D perhaps matching TRBD1 (6 bases). The CDR3 sequence is 10 residues long. Germline V gives CDR1 DFQATT, CDR2 SNEGSKA (reference sequence). In DNA, the CDR3 is TGCTCTGGGGGCTATCCTGGCTACACCTTC. It codes for CSGGYPGYTF.

The V gene is TRBV11-2, the J gene TRBJ2-2, with a weak D call TRBD1 (6 bases). CDR3 length: 18 amino acids. Germline loops: CDR1 SGHAT, CDR2 FQNNGV. Between the trimmed V and J ends, which lost 2 bases and 2 bases, there was a span of 18 bases. CDR3 in DNA: TGTGCCAGCAGCTTATTTCCAGGGGCCGCGGGTAACACCGGGGAGCTGTTTTTT. Protein product: CASSLFPGAAGNTGELFF.

DNA of the CDR3: TGTGCCTGGAGTGATTTACTAGCGGGGGGGTTGGCCGATACGCAGTATTTT. This encodes CAWSDLLAGGLADTQYF. This sequence joins TRBV30 and TRBJ2-3; 13 bases are a match to TRBD2. The CDR3 consists of 17 residues. J was trimmed by 6 bases and V by 1 base; bases with no gene match: 10. Germline values: CDR1 GTSNPN, CDR2 SVGIG (reference sequence).

The chain employs TRBV6-5 and TRBJ2-1; D uncertain. CDR3 length: 12 amino acids. Germline loops: CDR1 MNHEY, CDR2 SVGAGI. With 6 bases removed from V and 6 bases from J, the gap between germline ends came to 9 bases. The CDR3 sequence: CASSLPLNEQFF. CDR3 DNA: TGTGCCAGCAGCCTCCCCCTCAATGAGCAGTTCTTC.

This clone was seen only once. The chain recombines TRBV6-6 with TRBJ2-1; TRBD2 aligns across 7 bases. Per the germline V gene, CDR1 is MNHNY and CDR2 is SVGAGI (reference sequence). V shed 3 bases, J shed 4 bases, and the junction held 3 bases outside the gene matches. CDR3 length equals 14 residues. The CDR3 DNA reads TGTGCCAGCAGTTATCGAGCGGGGTACAATGAGCAGTTCTTC. It translates to CASSYRAGYNEQFF.

CDR3 sequence: CASKTGLAGEELFF. In nucleotides, the CDR3 is TGTGCCAGCAAAACCGGACTAGCGGGGGAGGAGCTGTTTTTT. The V gene is TRBV2, the J gene TRBJ2-2, with 13 nucleotides matching TRBD2. This CDR3 comprises 14 residues. The junction had 6 bases not matched to a gene; V was cut back by 7 bases and J by 10 bases. Germline V gene lookup returns CDR1 SNHLY and CDR2 FYNNEI.

This clone came up once. V is TRBV18 and J is TRBJ2-3; the D gene is possibly TRBD2 (5 bases). With 6 bases removed from V and 5 bases from J, the gap between germline ends came to 21 bases. The CDR3 extends over 16 amino acids. CDR1 KGHSH and CDR2 LQKENI come from the germline V gene. The CDR3 loop reads CASSRLFSSAGDTQYF. The DNA of the CDR3 is TGTGCCAGCTCGCGACTTTTTTCGTCGGCGGGAGATACGCAGTATTTT.

The chain links TRBV12-3 or TRBV12-4 to TRBJ1-2, with TRBD1 identical over 7 bases. With 2 bases clipped from V and 5 bases from J, the junction kept 2 bases outside the gene matches. The CDR3 length is 13 residues. The CDR3 region is CASSLSGQYGYTF. The CDR3 DNA follows: TGTGCCAGCAGTTTATCGGGACAGTATGGCTACACCTTC.

This clone is a singleton in its sample. The chain is built from TRBV7-6 and TRBJ1-3; unclear D gene. The CDR3 consists of 18 residues. The V end was cut by 2 bases, the J end by 2 bases, with 19 bases between. CDR1 is SGHVS, CDR2 FNYEAQ, per germline. The CDR3: CASSLMGSGSLTGNTIYF. CDR3 DNA sequence: TGTGCCAGCAGCTTAATGGGGTCGGGGAGCCTAACTGGAAACACCATATATTTT.

In this sample, this clone turned up once. J is TRBJ2-2 and V is TRBV5-5; no clear D gene. This CDR3 is built from 15 residues. V was cut by 1 base and J by 1 base, with 8 bases left in between. Germline values: CDR1 SGHKS, CDR2 YYEKEE (reference sequence). In DNA, the CDR3 is TGTGCCAGCAGCTTGACACCTTTGAACACCGGGGAGCTGTTTTTT. Translating it yields CASSLTPLNTGELFF.

This chain uses TRBV7-3 with TRBJ2-7; 8 nucleotides line up with TRBD2. CDR3 length: 14 amino acids. Germline-derived CDR1 and CDR2 are SGHTA and FQGTGA. Losses at the gene ends were 5 bases for V and 4 bases for J; bases not matched to a gene: 7. The CDR3: CASSPGGGGYEQYF. The CDR3 bases are TGTGCCAGCAGCCCCGGGGGGGGCGGGTACGAGCAGTACTTC.

The rearrangement joins TRBV15 to TRBJ1-6; D gene ambiguous. V was cut by 0 bases and J by 7 bases, with 16 bases left in between. CDR1 and CDR2 from the germline V gene are LNHNV and YYDKDF (reference sequence). There are 17 residues in the CDR3. CDR3 in amino acids: CATSRELPREGNSPLHF. DNA for the CDR3: TGTGCCACCAGCAGAGAACTGCCGAGGGAAGGAAATTCACCCCTCCACTTT.

The chain carries TRBV5-4 and TRBJ1-6; 9 bases agree with TRBD1. The CDR3 loop spans 12 amino acids. Germline-derived CDR1 and CDR2 are SGHNT and YYREEE (reference sequence). Trimming at V came to 9 bases and at J to 7 bases, leaving 2 bases not matched to a gene. CDR3 sequence reads: CATTGGNSPLHF. The CDR3 DNA sequence: TGTGCCACGACAGGGGGAAATTCACCCCTCCACTTT. Full variable domain (outside the CDR3, taken from reference TRBV5-4 and TRBJ1-6): ETGVTQSPTHLIKTRGQQVTLRCSSQSGHNTVSWYQQALGQGPQFIFQYYREEENGRGNFPPRFSGLQFPNYSSELNVNALELDDSALYLCATTGGNSPLHFGNGTRLTVT.

The chain couples TRBV7-3 to TRBJ1-1, with D possibly being TRBD1 (5 bases). The V end was cut by 2 bases, the J end by 4 bases, with 11 bases between. CDR1 and CDR2 (germline): SGHTA, FQGTGA. This CDR3 contains 14 residues. CDR3: CASSLGAPPTEAFF. The CDR3 nucleotides read TGTGCCAGCAGCTTAGGGGCCCCCCCCACTGAAGCTTTCTTT.

The chain carries TRBV7-9 and TRBJ2-1; 7 nucleotides match TRBD2. Looked up from germline, CDR1 is SEHNR and CDR2 is FQNEAQ (reference sequence). This CDR3 contains 15 residues. Trimming at V came to 8 bases and at J to 8 bases, leaving 15 bases not matched to a gene. The CDR3 loop reads CASAEARGSPDEQFF. DNA for the CDR3: TGTGCCAGCGCCGAGGCTCGCGGGAGTCCCGATGAGCAGTTCTTC.

J is TRBJ2-7 and V is TRBV29-1; 10 bases map to TRBD1. V dropped 7 bases and J dropped 5; count of bases not matched to a gene: 5. CDR3 length: 12 residues. The germline CDR1 and CDR2 sequences are SQVTM and ANQGSEA. CDR3 sequence reads: CSGTGGSDEQYF. The CDR3 DNA is TGCAGCGGGACAGGGGGGTCGGACGAGCAGTACTTC.

This clone was seen a few times. The chain combines TRBV9 with TRBJ1-1, with D tentatively TRBD1 (5 bases). The CDR3 length is 17 residues. Trimming took off 3 bases at V and 0 bases at J, with 18 bases between the two ends. The germline CDR1 and CDR2 sequences are SGDLS and YYNGEE. CDR3 bases: TGTGCCAGCAGCGCCGGGGAGGCAGGGTTCATGAACACTGAAGCTTTCTTT. This codes for CASSAGEAGFMNTEAFF.

This rearrangement joins TRBV30 to TRBJ2-2, with TRBD1 matching 10 bases. In germline, CDR1 is GTSNPN, CDR2 SVGIG (reference sequence). Trimming cost V 5 bases and J 5 bases; bases outside gene matches: 5. This CDR3 spans 14 amino acids. This CDR3 reads CAWGGQGGTGELFF. The CDR3 region has the DNA TGTGCCTGGGGAGGACAGGGGGGGACCGGGGAGCTGTTTTTT.